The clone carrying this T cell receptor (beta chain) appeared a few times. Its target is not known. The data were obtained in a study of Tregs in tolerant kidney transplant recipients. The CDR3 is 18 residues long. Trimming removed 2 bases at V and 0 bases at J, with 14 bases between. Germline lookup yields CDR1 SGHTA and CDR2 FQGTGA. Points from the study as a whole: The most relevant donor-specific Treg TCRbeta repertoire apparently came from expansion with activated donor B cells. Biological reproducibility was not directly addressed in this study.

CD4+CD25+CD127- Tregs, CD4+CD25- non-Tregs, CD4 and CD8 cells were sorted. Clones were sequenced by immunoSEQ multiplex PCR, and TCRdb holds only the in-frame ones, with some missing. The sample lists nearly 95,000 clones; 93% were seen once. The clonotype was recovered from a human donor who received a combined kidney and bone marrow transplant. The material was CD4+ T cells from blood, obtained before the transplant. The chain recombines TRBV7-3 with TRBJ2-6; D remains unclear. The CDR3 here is CASSLSDPRSSGANVLTF. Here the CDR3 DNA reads TGTGCCAGCAGCTTATCCGACCCCAGGTCCTCTGGGGCCAACGTCCTGACTTTC.